This is a list of T cell receptor beta chains from one sample in a study of T cells in Graves' hyperthyroidism and ophthalmopathy. TCRdb passed the multiplex PCR reads through MiXCR, listing each CDR3 protein once. The sample includes 250,000 or so distinct CDR3 sequences, around 15% seen only once; the top ten take roughly 31%. The specimen sequenced was blood. The origin of the receptors is a woman aged 50 to 65 with Graves' hyperthyroidism that later progressed to Graves' ophthalmopathy. Each CDR3 is given with its conserved first and last residue. A D gene is named only where the DNA matches it firmly. Some rows have no size entry. The others give once, few or many, or a class for an expanded clone.

j_gene,abundance,v_gene,d_gene,CDR3aa,CDR3nt
TRBJ1-2,few,TRBV20-1,NA,CSAKDWNYGYTF,TGCAGTGCAAAGGACTGGAACTATGGCTACACCTTC
TRBJ2-5,many,TRBV6-1,NA,CASSYGKGLGQETQYF,TGTGCCAGCAGTTACGGGAAGGGTCTCGGCCAAGAGACCCAGTACTTC
TRBJ1-2,many,TRBV27,NA,CASSSWGGNYGYTF,TGTGCCAGCAGTTCCTGGGGGGGGAACTATGGCTACACCTTC
TRBJ2-1,many,TRBV3-1,TRBD2,CASSQWRESGYNEQFF,TGTGCCAGCAGCCAATGGCGGGAGAGTGGCTACAATGAGCAGTTCTTC
TRBJ2-7,NA,TRBV5-1,TRBD2,CASSQGLAGTGYEQYF,TGCGCCAGCAGCCAGGGACTAGCGGGGACGGGGTACGAGCAGTACTTC
TRBJ1-3,few,TRBV7-3,NA,CASSPQGNSGTTIYF,TGTGCCAGCAGCCCGCAGGGGAACTCTGGAACCACCATATATTTT
TRBJ2-2,few,TRBV9,NA,CASSPDPGQMLFF,TGTGCCAGCAGCCCAGACCCGGGACAAATGCTGTTTTTT
TRBJ2-7,NA,TRBV20-1,TRBD1,CSAPTGFYEQYF,TGCAGTGCCCCGACAGGGTTCTACGAGCAGTACTTC
TRBJ1-1,many,TRBV7-9,NA,CASRLTVTEAFF,TGTGCCAGCAGATTGACAGTCACTGAAGCTTTCTTT
TRBJ1-5,few,TRBV20-1,TRBD1,CSARVQAGGKNQPQHF,TGCAGTGCTAGAGTTCAGGCAGGGGGTAAAAATCAGCCCCAGCATTTT
TRBJ2-7,many,TRBV7-8,TRBD2,CASTISSGAYEQYF,TGTGCCAGCACCATATCCAGCGGGGCCTACGAGCAGTACTTC
TRBJ2-7,few,TRBV19,NA,CASSVGTLYGVRYEQYF,TGTGCCAGTAGTGTCGGGACTTTATACGGCGTTCGGTACGAGCAGTACTTC
TRBJ1-5,few,TRBV20-1,NA,CSARGPPYNQPQHF,TGCAGTGCTAGAGGGCCCCCTTACAATCAGCCCCAGCATTTT
TRBJ1-1,many,TRBV2,NA,CASSAGETHTEAFF,TGTGCCAGCAGTGCAGGGGAGACGCACACTGAAGCTTTCTTT
TRBJ2-5,many,TRBV20-1,NA,CSARGGPRETQYF,TGCAGTGCTAGAGGGGGGCCGCGGGAGACCCAGTACTTC
TRBJ2-1,many,TRBV6-1,TRBD2,CASSEEWSGILREQFF,TGTGCCAGCAGTGAAGAATGGAGCGGGATTTTGCGTGAGCAGTTCTTC
TRBJ1-2,NA,TRBV28,TRBD1,CASSPSFRDRGRGYTF,TGTGCCAGCAGTCCTTCATTCCGGGACAGGGGTCGCGGCTACACCTTC
TRBJ2-7,many,TRBV6-1,NA,CASSQQLSYEQYF,TGTGCCAGCAGTCAGCAACTCTCCTACGAGCAGTACTTC
TRBJ2-1,many,TRBV30,TRBD1,CAWSVWGQEQFF,TGTGCCTGGAGTGTTTGGGGACAGGAGCAGTTCTTC
TRBJ2-5,NA,TRBV5-1,NA,CASSLIGSQQETQYF,TGCGCCAGCAGCTTGATAGGCAGCCAGCAAGAGACCCAGTACTTC
TRBJ2-3,many,TRBV5-1,NA,CASSLLGTTDTQYF,TGCGCCAGCAGCCTTCTGGGAACAACAGATACGCAGTATTTT
TRBJ2-1,many,TRBV20-1,TRBD1,CSARDYTGQSYNEQFF,TGCAGTGCTAGAGATTATACGGGACAGTCCTACAATGAGCAGTTCTTC
TRBJ1-1,NA,TRBV4-1,NA,CASSQDAGVDTEAFF,TGCGCCAGCAGCCAAGATGCGGGAGTCGACACTGAAGCTTTCTTT
TRBJ2-5,many,TRBV2,NA,CASVAGWQGETQYF,TGTGCCAGTGTAGCAGGATGGCAGGGAGAGACCCAGTACTTC
TRBJ1-5,NA,TRBV9,NA,CASSEEGASNQPQHF,TGTGCCAGCAGCGAGGAAGGGGCTAGCAATCAGCCCCAGCATTTT
TRBJ2-1,NA,TRBV7-6,TRBD2,CASSITLNWREVMSYNEQFF,TGTGCCAGCAGCATTACTCTTAATTGGCGGGAGGTAATGTCCTACAATGAGCAGTTCTTC
TRBJ2-2,NA,TRBV12-3/TRBV12-4,TRBD1,CASKDRVNTGELFF,TGTGCCAGCAAGGACAGGGTAAACACCGGGGAGCTGTTTTTT
TRBJ2-1,many,TRBV28,TRBD1,CASRSRGPYNEQFF,TGTGCCAGCAGAAGCAGGGGGCCCTACAATGAGCAGTTCTTC
TRBJ1-2,few,TRBV5-5,TRBD1,CASSLATGQGGINYGYTF,TGTGCCAGCAGCTTGGCGACCGGACAGGGAGGAATCAACTATGGCTACACCTTC
TRBJ1-5,many,TRBV6-1,NA,CAGRGDHQPQHF,TGTGCCGGCCGAGGAGACCATCAGCCCCAGCATTTT
TRBJ2-4,NA,TRBV9,TRBD2,CASSSLNTGLGDIQYF,TGTGCCAGCAGCTCCTTAAATACGGGACTAGGAGACATTCAGTACTTC
TRBJ1-1,many,TRBV5-1,NA,CASRVDRTEAFF,TGCGCCAGCAGGGTAGACAGAACTGAAGCTTTCTTT